This TCR beta chain derives from a study of cytomegalovirus exposure and HLA in healthy donors (dated by TCRdb to the late 2010s). In terms of the full investigation: An earlier analysis of fewer than 750 of the donors reported approximately 280 Gb of sequence data and 117 million unique TCR beta sequences obtained from around 170 million T cells. The number of typed donors differed by locus: about 620-630 for A, B, C, DRB1 and DQB1; roughly 510 for DQA1; over 600 for DPA1; and roughly 490 for DPB1. Using immunosequencing, the study profiled T cell repertoires from approximately 700 subjects and related those repertoires to cytomegalovirus serostatus. Several DR-DQ haplotypes were handled as single units for association and clustering, since linkage in the cohort was strong. A later analysis re-analyzed previously published TCR beta repertoires from roughly 600 donors and added high-resolution HLA genotyping to study TCR occurrence patterns. A later genetic analysis used genome-wide SNP genotypes for 398 of the 666 donors, treating that subset as a discovery cohort. An earlier analysis of 587 of the donors used high-throughput TCR beta sequencing to judge whether each TCR beta V gene segment behaved as functional or pseudogenic. Across 398 genotyped donors of the cohort, an average of roughly 230,000 unique TCR beta nucleotide sequences per donor were sequenced, and roughly a sixth of those sequences were non-productive. About 300 gigabases of sequencing data and approximately 85 million unique TCR sequences were included in an early release covering several hundred HLA-typed donors. The genetic ancestry cluster associated with self-reported Caucasian donors included roughly 84% of the approximately 410 genotyped donors. To predict cytomegalovirus infection status, the study brought together high-throughput TCR immunosequencing, statistical association of individual TCRs with disease status, and machine learning. Rather than using new phenotypic data, the later analysis identified candidate immune exposures from TCR beta sequences and from how often those sequences occurred across donors. A separate validation cohort of over a hundred different subjects was used in addition to the 666-subject first cohort. Alongside the repertoire data, information on donor age, sex, ethnicity and CMV serostatus was compiled. Class I and class II HLA loci were covered by the typing at four-digit resolution. Every discovery cohort repertoire had been produced on one sequencing platform. The study aimed to test whether signatures of past pathogen exposure could be identified by cataloging public T cell receptors. The paper as a whole reports these results and caveats: According to a later genetic analysis, donors in an Asian-associated ancestry cluster had fewer N-insertions in productive TCRs than the approximately 630-donor mean. According to a later analysis, TCR association rates differed among HLA loci, with DRB1 alleles showing the most associated TCRs and HLA-C alleles showing the fewest. Immune exposure information for the cohort was limited to CMV serostatus. A further reported finding was that TCR beta sequences accurately predicted the HLA-A and HLA-B alleles for most subjects in the first cohort. It was suggested by the authors that the approach could potentially be generalized to other disease states and immunological phenotypes. The sequencing pipeline was judged likely to have produced a cluster of highly shared sequence variants as a technical artifact. The presence/absence analyses assumed that sequencing depth was roughly uniform across donors, and that assumption may not be true. Cytomegalovirus status was reported to be diagnosed by the classifier with high specificity and sensitivity in both the original and validation cohorts. V-gene and J-gene trimming of TCR beta chains was associated with a missense DCLRE1C variant in a later genetic analysis, and the association was replicated in an independent cohort. The earlier analysis of fewer than 750 of the donors excluded roughly 17 rarely observed V segments, including chromosome 9 orphons, because counts were too low. Assigning TCR associations to individual alleles was difficult when HLA alleles, especially DR and DQ, strongly co-occurred. A later analysis found that most CMV-associated TCR beta chains appeared HLA-restricted, with HLA associations seemingly driven largely by CMV exposure. Linkage disequilibrium might explain the correlated functional status among segregating V segments, but an unknown experimental factor could not be ruled out. HLA typing was unavailable for some donors at each locus, so association tests used only the typed subset. In an earlier analysis of 587 of the donors, most TCR beta V segments appeared in productive rearrangements about 87% or about 30% of the time, broadly matching IMGT annotations. While some public TCRs were present in many individuals, most TCR sequences turned up only very rarely across donors. At a false discovery rate of 0.05, a later analysis linked 15,000 to 20,000 TCR beta sequences to specific HLA alleles. Compared with equally common non-associated chains, HLA-associated TCR beta chains in a later analysis were more clonally expanded and had lower generation probabilities. A later analysis reported that several top co-occurrence clusters appeared linked to parvovirus B19, influenza, CMV and Epstein-Barr virus. The study gave a list of about 150 TCR beta chains associated with cytomegalovirus. This cohort had only TCR beta chains sequenced, and the lack of alpha or paired-chain data limited which features could be detected. In vitro tests confirmed that a few of the cytomegalovirus-associated TCR beta chains recognize cytomegalovirus antigens. Some IMGT-functional V segments, including TRBV6-2 and TRBV6-3, could not be distinguished by the 87-base-pair reads and were therefore excluded.

In total, about 650 healthy bone marrow donors made up the cohort. At the time of sampling, all cohort members were nominally healthy, though unrecorded immune exposures were likely present. The donor was CMV seronegative and belonged to the group of several hundred seronegative cohort members. A peripheral blood sample was provided by each donor, and peripheral blood mononuclear cells were used for TCR beta sequencing. Genomic DNA extraction from the blood cell samples was performed with the Qiagen DNeasy Blood Extraction Kit. The CDR3 runs 15 amino acids, cysteine and phenylalanine included. The retained sequence is limited to the CDR3, 45 bases, with the frame set at the first base. V is shortened by 5 bases, J by 0 bases, and the region joining them spans 12 bases. CDR1 and CDR2 are read off the germline V gene as SGHRS and YFSETQ. As to this clone: Its antigen remains undetermined. Base quality data are lacking; no much larger clone is found one base away.

The protocol used for the library was the immunoSEQ multiplex PCR assay. For the multiplex PCR, a mixture combining 60 forward primers for TCR Vbeta segments and 13 reverse primers for TCR Jbeta segments was used. The CDR3 region of rearranged TCR beta genes was amplified from genomic DNA by a multiplex PCR assay. The Illumina HiSeq System was used to sequence the amplified TCR beta libraries as 87-base-pair reads. The published analysis was carried out like this. A later analysis tallied around 87 million unique TCR beta chains across the 666 repertoires, and about 10 million of those chains were shared by two or more donors. Raw reads were error-corrected and collapsed into unique sequences by a nearest-neighbor algorithm in which closely related sequences were merged to remove PCR and sequencing errors. Alignment of CDR3 sequences to IMGT reference sequences was used to assign V, D and J gene segments. For a sequence to be retained, a match of at least six nucleotides was required to both a V gene segment and a J gene segment. A rearrangement counted as productive if the CDR3 had no stop codons and remained in frame with V and J, and every other rearrangement counted as non-productive. Following IMGT convention, CDR3 was defined as the stretch from the second conserved V-encoded cysteine to the conserved J-encoded phenylalanine. The earlier analysis of 587 of the donors excluded sequences that lacked an unambiguous match to a single V gene segment. An earlier analysis of a few hundred of the donors called V segments functional above 56.7% productive rearrangements and segregating when the between-donor standard deviation exceeded 5%. A statistical classification framework was built for diagnosing cytomegalovirus status from the catalog of TCR beta chain sequences. In a later analysis, TCR nucleotide sequences were compared against IMGT/GENE-DB human TR gene sequences so that V and J genes could be assigned. The TCRdist pipeline was used in a later analysis to assign CDR3 sequences and most-parsimonious VDJ recombination scenarios. In a later analysis, each TCR beta chain was defined by its CDR3 amino acid sequence together with its V-gene family, and reads lacking a unique V-gene family were excluded. To address suspected cross-contamination and a sequencing artifact, a later analysis removed around 600 highly shared, low-generation-probability nucleotide sequences. In a later analysis, a clonal expansion index was calculated for each public chain from normalized within-repertoire ranks of inferred template counts. Generation probabilities in a later analysis came from a VDJ recombination model fitted to out-of-frame rearrangements, and those results were checked against IGoR. Hypergeometric tests were used in a later analysis to score TCR-TCR, TCR-HLA and TCR-CMV co-occurrence, with a repertoire-size bias correction applied to the TCR pairs. A later analysis estimated false discovery rates by permuting HLA or CMV assignments 20 times. In a later analysis, co-occurring TCRs were grouped with DBSCAN, and TCRdist sequence similarity was added when clustering was performed within HLA-allele-positive subsets. Co-occurrence clustering excluded repertoires with fewer than 30,000 or more than 120,000 public chains, plus five with anomalous nucleotide sharing. Here the immuneACCESS table is served through TCRdb, limited to in-frame sequences with V and J called. Missing clones are a known gap in these copies; in checked studies unresolved V genes cover under half, and the rest lacks a known reason. D and trimming come from the DNA, and the V and J calls and clone size come from that table. This sample gives under 200,000 clones in total; 70% to 90% of them show up just once. Jointly, the top ten make up about 0.77% of the sample.

Material for sequencing was PBMCs. The receptor chain draws on TRBV5-1 and TRBJ1-3; confidence is insufficient to name the D gene. The TCR originated in a woman between 18 and 29 years old in good health and CMV-seronegative. The nucleotide sequence is TGCGCCAGCAGTGACGGAGGGAGCTCTGGAAACACCATATATTTT. It translates to CASSDGGSSGNTIYF. Where the CDR3 stops, the reference TRBV5-1 and TRBJ1-3 genes take over; the full variable domain is KAGVTQTPRYLIKTRGQQVTLSCSPISGHRSVSWYQQTPGQGLQFLFEYFSETQRNKGNFPGRFSGRQFSNSRSEMNVSTLELGDSALYLCASSDGGSSGNTIYFGEGSWLTVV.